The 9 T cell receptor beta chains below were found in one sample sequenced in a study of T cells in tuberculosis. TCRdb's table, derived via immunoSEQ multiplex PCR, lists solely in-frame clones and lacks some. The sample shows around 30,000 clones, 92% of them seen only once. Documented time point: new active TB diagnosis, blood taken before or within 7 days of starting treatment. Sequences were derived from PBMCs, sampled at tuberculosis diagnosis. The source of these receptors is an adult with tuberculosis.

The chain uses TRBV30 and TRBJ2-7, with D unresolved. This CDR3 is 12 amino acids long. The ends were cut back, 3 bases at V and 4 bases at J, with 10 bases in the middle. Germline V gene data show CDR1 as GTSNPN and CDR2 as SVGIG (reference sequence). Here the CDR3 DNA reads TGTGCCTGGAGCGTCACGCGGTACGAGCAGTACTTC. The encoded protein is CAWSVTRYEQYF.

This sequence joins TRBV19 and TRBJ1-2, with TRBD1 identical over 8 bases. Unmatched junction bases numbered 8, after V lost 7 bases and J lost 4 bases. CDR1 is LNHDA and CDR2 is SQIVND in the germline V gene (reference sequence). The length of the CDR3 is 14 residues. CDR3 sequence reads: CASTPQGAGYGYTF. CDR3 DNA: TGTGCCAGTACCCCGCAGGGGGCAGGCTATGGCTACACCTTC.

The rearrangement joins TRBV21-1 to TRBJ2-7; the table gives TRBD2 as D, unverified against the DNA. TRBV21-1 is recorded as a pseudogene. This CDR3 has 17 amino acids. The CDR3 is CASSKARSSGSGNEQYF. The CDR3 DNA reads TGTGCCAGCAGCAAAGCGCGTAGTAGCGGGAGTGGCAACGAGCAGTACTTC.

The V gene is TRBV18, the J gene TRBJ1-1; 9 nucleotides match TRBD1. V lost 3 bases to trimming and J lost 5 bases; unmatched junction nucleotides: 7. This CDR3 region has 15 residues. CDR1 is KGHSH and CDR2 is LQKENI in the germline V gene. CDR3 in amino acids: CASSPATGGRTEAFF. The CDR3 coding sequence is TGTGCCAGCTCACCGGCTACAGGGGGCCGGACTGAAGCTTTCTTT.

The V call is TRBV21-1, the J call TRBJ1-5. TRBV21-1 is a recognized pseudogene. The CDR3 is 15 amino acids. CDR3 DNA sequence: TGTGCCAGCTCCCCCCGCCGTAGAAGCAATCAGCCCCAGCATTTT. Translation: CASSPRRRSNQPQHF.

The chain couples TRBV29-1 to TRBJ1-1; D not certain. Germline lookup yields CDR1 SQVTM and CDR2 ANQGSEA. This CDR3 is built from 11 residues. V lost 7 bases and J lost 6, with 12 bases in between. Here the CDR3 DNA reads TGCAGCGCTGAGCGTGGGCCTGAAGCTTTCTTT. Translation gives CSAERGPEAFF.

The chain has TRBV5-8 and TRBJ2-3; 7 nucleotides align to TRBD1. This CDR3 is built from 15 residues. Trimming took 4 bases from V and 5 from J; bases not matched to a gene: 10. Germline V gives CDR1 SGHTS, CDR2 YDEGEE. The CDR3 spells CASSKEYSGGDTQYF. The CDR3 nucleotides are TGTGCCAGCAGCAAAGAATATTCAGGGGGAGATACGCAGTATTTT.

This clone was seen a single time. Here the CDR3 DNA reads TGTGCCAGCAGTTTATACAGGGCCGGCTACACCTTC. The encoded protein is CASSLYRAGYTF. This rearrangement joins TRBV28 to TRBJ1-2; D may be TRBD1 (6 bases). The CDR3 consists of 12 residues. Per the germline V gene, CDR1 is MDHEN and CDR2 is SYDVKM. Trimming took off 1 base at V and 8 bases at J, with 8 bases between the two ends.

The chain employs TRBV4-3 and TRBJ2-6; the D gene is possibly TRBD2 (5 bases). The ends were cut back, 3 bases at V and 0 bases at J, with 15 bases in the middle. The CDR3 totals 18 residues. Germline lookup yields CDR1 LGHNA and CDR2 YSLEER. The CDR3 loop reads CASSHTGKAYSGANVLTF. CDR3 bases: TGCGCCAGCAGCCACACCGGGAAGGCCTACTCTGGGGCCAACGTCCTGACTTTC.